This TCR beta chain was recorded in a study of shared clonotypes between healthy human individuals. CDR3 length: 13 residues. V lost 3 bases and J 5 bases, leaving 8 bases between the germline ends. Germline assignment: CDR1 KGHSH and CDR2 LQKENI. Study conclusions and caveats: An effect of sequencing depth on clonotype sharing among donors was expected.

Regarding this clone: Antigen specificity is unknown. Other DNA sequences in the sample encode the same CDR3.

DNA from unsorted PBMC was sequenced on ten immunoSEQ deep assay plates. Data came from immunoSEQ multiplex PCR; TCRdb stores just in-frame clones and leaves some out. Among about 560,000 clones, around 77% were seen once, and the ten largest hold approximately 12%. The sequence derives from a woman aged 40 to 49 in good health. Some clones in this sample may be carry-over from other donors' samples. The chain is built from TRBV18 and TRBJ2-1, with a possible D match to TRBD2 (6 bases). The source material was PBMCs. CDR3 DNA sequence: TGTGCCAGCTCACCGGGACTTCACAATGAGCAGTTCTTC. Translated, it gives CASSPGLHNEQFF.